This T cell receptor (beta chain) originates from a study of T cell therapy after organ transplantation (dated 2019 in TCRdb). In the study overall: Therapy products were autologous CMV-specific T cells expanded in vitro for roughly 14 days with a peptide pool of 30 HLA class I and II CMV epitopes. Patients were given up to 6 doses of T cells at 2-week intervals and were followed for 29 weeks after finishing therapy. Of the ten or so patients, eight were classified as clinical responders and two as nonresponders. A median of 1.92 x 10^8 CMV-specific T cells was administered to patients across 2 to 6 intravenous infusions. Short-term post-therapy blood samples were collected 4 to 8 weeks after completion of therapy. An open-label phase I trial of autologous CMV-specific adoptive T cell therapy in solid-organ transplant recipients was the basis for the study, which was a follow-up TRBV repertoire analysis. Long-term post-therapy samples were obtainable from only about 75% of the 10 patients.

Using the immunoSEQ two-step, bias-controlled multiplex PCR assay, TRB CDR3 regions were amplified from genomic DNA. Sequencing of CDR3 libraries was carried out on an Illumina NextSeq 500. Per the original workflow: Initial alignment and bioinformatics, including bias normalization against synthetic CDR3 analogs, were performed with the immunoSEQ Analyzer platform. Annotation of V, D and J genes followed the definitions in the IMGT database. For further TRBV analyses, VDJtools version 1.1.10 and the R package tcR version 2.2.1.11 were used with default settings. GLIPH analysis was performed with version 1.0 using default settings. In CDR3 sequences with at least 5 reads, significant changes in clonotype frequency were tested by a 2-sided binomial test with Benjamini-Hochberg correction (alpha = 0.01). Not all clones reach the TCRdb copy of this immuneACCESS table, which keeps in-frame sequences only. Checked studies attribute under half of the gap to unresolved V genes and leave the rest unexplained. V and J calls plus clone size are reproduced from that table; the DNA served to infer D and trimming. For this sample there are approximately 20,000 clones; about four fifths appear just once. Clones ranked in the top ten supply 9% to 9.5% of the sample.

Including cysteine and phenylalanine, the CDR3 has 15 amino acids. Only the CDR3 part of the read is kept: 45 bases, read in frame from the first base. V gives up 6 bases and J gives up 0 bases, and the segment between their germline ends measures 12 bases. CDR1 and CDR2 are drawn from the germline V gene: SGHVS, FQNEAQ. Study-level results and caveats: The small number of expansions detected in nonresponders may be due to reduced sample coverage caused by poor CD8+ T cell yield. Fold change in CD8 clonality after therapy inversely correlated with pretherapy clonality, suggesting less biased repertoires were more receptive to remodeling. Nonresponders showed marked pretherapy clonal expansions with minimal repertoire change after therapy. Reconstitution after therapy appeared to include not only transferred clonotypes but also endogenous clonotypes that had not been detected in the therapy products. Because the cohort was small, confounders such as concurrent antirejection and antiviral medications could not be assessed.

Explained via the paper, the time point label denotes: 4-8 weeks after completion of therapy. Patients were solid-organ transplant recipients with drug-resistant/recurrent cytomegalovirus. Over 9 trial participants were selected for repertoire analysis based on availability of post-therapy peripheral blood mononuclear cells. A BD FACSAria III was used to sort viable CD3+CD8+CD4- lymphocytes from PBMCs. The Qiagen DNeasy Kit was used to extract genomic DNA from the sorted cells. This clone has just one count. Its specific antigen is unknown. No base-level quality is on record; no much larger clone is a single base apart. Different DNA sequences within this sample yield the same CDR3.

The sample in question was CD8+ T cells from blood, obtained after autologous CMV-specific T cell therapy. The chain is made from TRBV7-8 and TRBJ1-3, with the identity of the D gene unclear. This clonotype originated in a human patient who had received a solid organ transplant and had CMV disease. Some T cells may derive from the graft donor when a transplant has been performed. This receptor has the CDR3 CASSLGWNSGNTIYF. The nucleotides read TGTGCCAGCAGTCTGGGATGGAACTCTGGAAACACCATATATTTT. Here the CDR3 is joined to the reference TRBV7-8 and TRBJ1-3 genes, and the full variable domain is: GAGVSQSPRYKVAKRGQDVALRCDPISGHVSLFWYQQALGQGPEFLTYFQNEAQLDKSGLPSDRFFAERPEGSVSTLKIQRTQQEDSAVYLCASSLGWNSGNTIYFGEGSWLTVV.